This TCR beta chain was observed in a study of blood T cell repertoires in COVID-19. At the level of the study: Samples taken during acute and convalescent COVID-19 were collected in the United States, Italy and Spain. The analysed material was cDNA or gDNA that came from T cells, B-cell-depleted T cells, or PBMCs.

In the source study's methods: Amplification of reference gene primers provided the estimated nucleated cell counts. TCRdb's table, derived via immunoSEQ multiplex PCR, lists solely in-frame clones and lacks some. V, J and clone size derive from that table, while D and trimming were established from the DNA sequence. The data show 40,000 to 55,000 clones, approximately 81% seen once. Trimming shortened V by 4 bases and J by 1 base, and 8 bases separated the two germline ends. CDR1 and CDR2 from the germline V gene are SGHDN and FVKESK. The CDR3 totals 13 residues. A remark on this clone: The same CDR3 arises from other DNA sequences in this sample as well.

This chain uses TRBV14 with TRBJ2-7, with a possible D match to TRBD1 (6 bases). Specimen: peripheral blood. This clonotype originated in a woman between 65 and 79 years old with acute or convalescent COVID-19. CDR3 coding DNA: TGTGCCAGCAGCCCGGACAGTTCCTACGAGCAGTACTTC. The encoded protein is CASSPDSSYEQYF.